Listed below are T cell receptor beta chains from one sample, sequenced in a study of CD4+ T cells in melanoma. Method: immunoSEQ multiplex PCR; TCRdb's copy keeps in-frame clones and lacks some. The sample has some 21,000 clones, approximately 78% seen once. The receptors stem from a human donor with melanoma. The CDR3 runs from the conserved cysteine through the conserved F or W. Fields, in order: CDR3 protein, CDR3 DNA, V gene, J gene, D gene, clone size. D genes are given only for firm matches. Rows give clone size only sometimes, using once, few, many, or a class for an expanded clone.

CASSFTGTGNNEQFF	TGTGCCAGCAGCTTTACCGGGACTGGGAACAATGAGCAGTTCTTC	TRBV7-8	TRBJ2-1	-	once
CASSSRLAGAAGELFF	TGTGCCAGCAGCTCAAGACTAGCGGGGGCCGCCGGGGAGCTGTTTTTT	TRBV11-2	TRBJ2-2	TRBD2	-
CSVKRAENTEAFF	TGCAGCGTAAAACGGGCGGAGAACACTGAAGCTTTCTTT	TRBV29-1	TRBJ1-1	-	-
CASSKGRDGAYGYTF	TGTGCCAGCAGTAAGGGGCGCGACGGGGCCTATGGCTACACCTTC	TRBV7-9	TRBJ1-2	-	-
CASSQRPGQGMNEQFF	TGCGCCAGCAGCCAAAGACCGGGACAGGGGATGAATGAGCAGTTCTTC	TRBV4-1	TRBJ2-1	TRBD1	-
CAWSPSPLNYGYTF	TGTGCCTGGAGTCCGAGTCCTCTTAACTATGGCTACACCTTC	TRBV30	TRBJ1-2	-	-
CASKGNIGQALNYGYTF	TGCGCCAGCAAAGGCAATATCGGCCAGGCCTTGAACTATGGCTACACCTTC	TRBV10-2	TRBJ1-2	-	-
CASSDREDQETQYF	TGTGCCAGCAGTGACAGGGAGGATCAAGAGACCCAGTACTTC	TRBV2	TRBJ2-5	-	-
CASSRPGMNTEAFF	TGTGCCAGCAGCCGACCGGGGATGAACACTGAAGCTTTCTTT	TRBV14	TRBJ1-1	-	-
CASSVGTTGNQPQHF	TGTGCCAGCAGTGTTGGGACTACGGGCAATCAGCCCCAGCATTTT	TRBV6-1	TRBJ1-5	-	-
CAWSSLDPGGPIYGYTF	TGTGCCTGGAGTTCCCTTGACCCTGGGGGGCCTATATATGGCTACACCTTC	TRBV30	TRBJ1-2	-	-
CASSLEGEVTEAFF	TGTGCCAGCAGCTTAGAAGGGGAAGTCACTGAAGCTTTCTTT	TRBV13	TRBJ1-1	-	medium-sized
CASSRGTQPYQPQHF	TGTGCCAGTAGTAGGGGGACGCAACCTTATCAGCCCCAGCATTTT	TRBV19	TRBJ1-5	-	-
CAISEIAGREGEQFF	TGTGCCATCAGTGAGATAGCGGGGAGAGAGGGCGAGCAGTTCTTC	TRBV10-3	TRBJ2-1	TRBD2	-
CASSFSGYEQYF	TGCGCCAGCAGCTTTTCCGGCTACGAGCAGTACTTC	TRBV5-1	TRBJ2-7	-	-
CAISEMGVESGTGGELFF	TGTGCCATCAGTGAGATGGGGGTTGAGTCCGGGACAGGCGGGGAGCTGTTTTTT	TRBV10-3	TRBJ2-2	TRBD1	-
CASRTVPYPPDTQYF	TGTGCCAGCAGGACCGTCCCGTACCCCCCAGATACGCAGTATTTT	TRBV6-6	TRBJ2-3	-	-
CASSISRGTPEETQYF	TGTGCCAGTAGTATTAGCAGGGGTACCCCTGAAGAGACCCAGTACTTC	TRBV19	TRBJ2-5	-	-
CASRRGLSFGETQYF	TGTGCCAGCAGGCGAGGTTTGAGTTTCGGAGAGACCCAGTACTTC	TRBV2	TRBJ2-5	-	-
CASRETGFEGYTF	TGCGCCAGCAGAGAAACAGGGTTTGAAGGCTACACCTTC	TRBV5-1	TRBJ1-2	-	-
CSITPGLVSPYEQYF	TGCAGCATAACCCCGGGACTCGTGAGCCCCTACGAGCAGTACTTC	TRBV29-1	TRBJ2-7	-	once
CAIRGDSTDTQYF	TGTGCCATCAGGGGGGACAGCACAGATACGCAGTATTTT	TRBV10-3	TRBJ2-3	-	-
CASRTSGGAAEQYF	TGTGCCAGCAGGACTAGCGGGGGGGCCGCCGAGCAGTACTTC	TRBV6-5	TRBJ2-7	TRBD2	-
CASSGERSQPQHF	TGTGCCAGCAGTGGGGAGCGATCTCAGCCCCAGCATTTT	TRBV2	TRBJ1-5	-	-
CASSLFGPSGGNDEQFF	TGTGCCAGCAGCTTATTCGGTCCTAGCGGGGGGAACGATGAGCAGTTCTTC	TRBV7-3	TRBJ2-1	TRBD2	-
CASSRDRGKSYEQYF	TGTGCCAGCAGCCGAGACAGGGGGAAATCCTACGAGCAGTACTTC	TRBV9	TRBJ2-7	TRBD1	-
CASSRSSGNTIYF	TGTGCCAGCAGCCGATCCTCCGGAAACACCATATATTTT	TRBV6-5	TRBJ1-3	-	-
CASSPWTGGSPLHF	TGCGCCAGCAGCCCCTGGACAGGGGGCTCACCCCTCCACTTT	TRBV4-1	TRBJ1-6	TRBD1	-
CASSLGMAGGALDTQYF	TGCGCCAGCAGCTTGGGTATGGCAGGGGGCGCGTTGGATACGCAGTATTTT	TRBV5-1	TRBJ2-3	TRBD1	-
CASSNYRDTQYF	TGTGCCAGCAGCAATTATAGGGATACGCAGTATTTT	TRBV7-3	TRBJ2-3	-	-
CASSHGGGLSTDTQYF	TGTGCCAGCAGCCACGGGGGGGGCCTTTCCACAGATACGCAGTATTTT	TRBV9	TRBJ2-3	TRBD2	-
CASSYRGQANSPLHF	TGTGCCAGCAGTTATCGGGGACAGGCAAATTCACCCCTCCACTTT	TRBV6-5	TRBJ1-6	TRBD1	-
CASSGDGYGYTF	TGCGCCAGCAGCGGGGACGGCTATGGCTACACCTTC	TRBV10-2	TRBJ1-2	-	-
CASSPDRAKTEAFF	TGTGCCAGCTCACCCGACAGGGCGAAGACTGAAGCTTTCTTT	TRBV18	TRBJ1-1	TRBD1	-
CASSSAGGGKLFF	TGTGCCAGCAGCAGCGCAGGGGGGGGAAAACTGTTTTTT	TRBV9	TRBJ1-4	TRBD1	-
CASSVSFTAEAFF	TGCGCCAGCAGTGTCAGCTTTACCGCTGAAGCTTTCTTT	TRBV10-2	TRBJ1-1	-	-
CSVDGHQQVTQYF	TGCAGCGTTGACGGGCACCAACAAGTGACCCAGTACTTC	TRBV29-1	TRBJ2-5	-	-
CASSPPPGVSYNEQFF	TGTGCCAGCAGCCCTCCTCCGGGGGTGTCCTACAATGAGCAGTTCTTC	TRBV2	TRBJ2-1	-	-
CASSLEISNQPQHF	TGTGCCAGCAGCTTAGAGATTAGCAATCAGCCCCAGCATTTT	TRBV11-2	TRBJ1-5	-	-
CASSAFEDRVQETQYF	TGTGCCAGCAGTGCATTCGAGGACAGGGTGCAAGAGACCCAGTACTTC	TRBV27	TRBJ2-5	TRBD1	few
CASSFKGINGYTF	TGTGCCAGCAGTTTTAAGGGGATCAATGGCTACACCTTC	TRBV27	TRBJ1-2	-	-
CASSLRETQYF	TGTGCCAGCAGCTTGAGGGAGACCCAGTACTTC	TRBV5-6	TRBJ2-5	-	-
CAISGGPSYEQYF	TGTGCCATCAGTGGGGGGCCCTCCTACGAGCAGTACTTC	TRBV10-3	TRBJ2-7	-	-
CASSSGNYGYTF	TGTGCCAGCAGTTCCGGGAACTATGGCTACACCTTC	TRBV6-5	TRBJ1-2	-	-
CASSQERMNTEAFF	TGCGCCAGCAGCCAAGAACGGATGAACACTGAAGCTTTCTTT	TRBV4-1	TRBJ1-1	-	-
CASSLHSGNTIYF	TGTGCCAGCAGCTTACACTCTGGAAACACCATATATTTT	TRBV7-9	TRBJ1-3	-	-
CASSPATVSAEQYF	TGTGCCAGTAGTCCGGCGACAGTCTCTGCCGAGCAGTACTTC	TRBV19	TRBJ2-7	-	-
CASRVSGTALAKNIQYF	TGTGCCAGCCGCGTTAGTGGGACAGCTCTAGCCAAAAACATTCAGTACTTC	TRBV5-8	TRBJ2-4	TRBD1	-
CASSIRTDTQYF	TGTGCCAGTAGTATCCGCACAGATACGCAGTATTTT	TRBV19	TRBJ2-3	-	-